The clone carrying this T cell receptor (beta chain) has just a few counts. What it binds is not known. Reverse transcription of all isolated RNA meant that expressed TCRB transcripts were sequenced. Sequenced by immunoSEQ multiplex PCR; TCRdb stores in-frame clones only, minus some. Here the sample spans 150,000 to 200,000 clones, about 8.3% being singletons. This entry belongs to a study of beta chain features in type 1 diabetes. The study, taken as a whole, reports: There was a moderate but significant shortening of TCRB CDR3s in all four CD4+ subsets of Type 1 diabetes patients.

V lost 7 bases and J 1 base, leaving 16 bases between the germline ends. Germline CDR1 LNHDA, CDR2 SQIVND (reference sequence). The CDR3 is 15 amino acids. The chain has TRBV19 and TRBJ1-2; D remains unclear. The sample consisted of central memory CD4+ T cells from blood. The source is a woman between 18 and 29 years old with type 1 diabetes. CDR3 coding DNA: TGTGCCAGTACACGCGTCGACGGAGTTAACTATGGCTACACCTTC. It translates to CASTRVDGVNYGYTF.